This TCR beta chain was obtained from a study of cytomegalovirus exposure and HLA in healthy donors. About the research overall: Unique TCR beta sequences numbering over 100 million came from roughly 180 million T cells in an earlier analysis.

The primer mix had 60 Vbeta and 13 Jbeta primers. Repertoires were generated with immunoSEQ multiplex PCR, while TCRdb's copy carries only in-frame clones and drops some. Found here are tens of thousands of clones, 75% of them singletons; the top ten hold about 8.3%. Broader study findings: Data from an earlier analysis indicated that most TCR beta V segments were productive either about 90% or about 30% of the time.

About this clone itself: The antigen is unknown.

Sequencing input: PBMCs. This TCR derives from a man aged 55 to 70 in good health and CMV-seropositive.

The CDR3 here is CASSERGQGALWQYF. In DNA form, the CDR3 reads TGTGCCAGCAGTGAAAGGGGACAGGGGGCACTATGGCAGTACTTC. The chain employs TRBV6-1 and TRBJ2-7, with 12 bases aligning to TRBD1. With V trimmed by 2 bases and J by 9 bases, 8 bases remained unmatched. From germline, CDR1 is MNHNS and CDR2 SASEGT. CDR3 length: 15 amino acids.